This T cell receptor (beta chain) originates from a study of blood T cell repertoires in COVID-19 (dated by TCRdb to the early 2020s). Study-level background: Samples covering the acute and convalescent phases of COVID-19 were provided by collaborators in the United States, Italy and Spain. The material from the prospective study consisted of cDNA or gDNA derived from T cells, B-cell-depleted T cells, or PBMCs. Subjects who had been exposed to COVID-19, were actively infected with it, or had recovered from it provided the deeply sampled blood TCRbeta repertoires that made up the dataset. The repertoires were released in a freely available public database meant as a resource for research on the immune response to SARS-CoV-2. Samples came from the ongoing ImmuneRACE study (first 160 participants) plus 1,254 subjects from 6 global collaborators. The sample metadata nearly always contained a de-identified subject ID, COVID-19 status, age in years and sex. Where HLA class I and class II types were available, the types were taken from metadata supplied by the sample provider, not from assay-based typing. Study-wide findings and limitations: The amount of clinical and demographic metadata varied by source and participant and was provided uncurated.

One collaborating source in Seattle enrolled patients during active infection and followed them longitudinally through the course of disease. Whole blood was collected in K2EDTA tubes by collaborating institutions according to the institutions' own protocols. For TCRbeta analysis, collaborator samples were shipped as frozen whole blood, as isolated PBMCs, or as DNA extracted from either sample type. Points on this clone: Its cognate antigen has yet to be identified. No base qualities exist here, and no much larger clone lies one base off it.

Spanning cysteine to phenylalanine, the CDR3 consists of 15 amino acids. Kept here is only the CDR3 DNA, which spans 45 bases and is read in frame from base 1. V was cut back by 4 bases and J by 0 bases, leaving a gap of 12 bases between them. CDR1 and CDR2, looked up from the germline V gene, are MGHRA and YSYEKL. TCRbeta CDR3 regions were amplified from genomic DNA using the immunoSEQ Assay, a bias-controlled multiplex PCR. In the source study's methods: Within the assay, amplification of reference gene primers was used to estimate how many nucleated cells each sample contained. To quantify the absolute abundance of each unique TCRbeta CDR3 rearrangement, sequence reads were collapsed and filtered. For each sample, productive Simpson clonality was calculated by taking the square root of Simpson's diversity index across productive rearrangements. TCRdb mirrors the immuneACCESS table, restricted to in-frame sequences. Some clones are absent from its copies; in checked studies, under half trace to an unresolved V gene, and the reason for the others is unknown. V, J and clone size were drawn from that table, and D and trimming were deduced from the DNA. Here the sample has 300,000 to 400,000 clones; around 87% occur a single time. The ten largest clones take up 2.3% of the sample.

Rearrangement joined TRBV4-1 to TRBJ1-2, with TRBD1 tentatively as D gene (6 bases match). The TCR comes from an older woman with COVID-19, enrolled during active disease. What was sequenced was peripheral blood. The sequenced DNA is TGCGCCAGCAGCCCCGATGAGGGGGCTAACTATGGCTACACCTTC. Translated, it reads CASSPDEGANYGYTF.